A single sample gave rise to the 23 T cell receptor beta chains below, sequenced in a study of blood T cell repertoires in COVID-19. Libraries were prepared by immunoSEQ multiplex PCR; TCRdb keeps only in-frame clonotypes and omits some of them. Counted here are fewer than 200,000 clones, about 87% occurring once; the ten biggest clones make up about 2.5%. The sequencing sample was made of peripheral blood. All receptors derive from an elderly woman with COVID-19, enrolled during active disease.

V is TRBV6-5 and J is TRBJ1-1; D call uncertain. Between the trimmed V and J ends, which lost 2 bases and 1 base, there was a span of 11 bases. CDR3 size: 15 residues. CDR1 and CDR2 (germline): MNHEY, SVGAGI. The DNA for the CDR3 is TGTGCCAGCAGTTACGGGAGGTCAGGGAACACTGAAGCTTTCTTT. Translated, it gives CASSYGRSGNTEAFF.

The V call is TRBV11-3, the J call TRBJ2-1, with D perhaps TRBD2 (6 bases). Trimming left V 5 bases short and J 0 bases short, with 11 bases between. The CDR3 length is 15 residues. The V gene's germline CDR1 is SGHNT and CDR2 YENEEA. CDR3 amino acids: CASSAGISSYNEQFF. Here the CDR3 DNA reads TGTGCCAGCAGCGCGGGGATTAGCTCCTACAATGAGCAGTTCTTC.

In DNA form, the CDR3 reads TGCGCCAGCAGCTTGGGCCCTCGGGACAGTCTATCCGGAAACACCATATATTTT. Protein: CASSLGPRDSLSGNTIYF. V usage is TRBV5-1 and J usage is TRBJ1-3; 7 nucleotides agree with TRBD1. V lost 0 bases and J lost 4; bases outside the gene matches: 13. This CDR3 is built from 18 residues. Germline V gives CDR1 SGHRS, CDR2 YFSETQ.

This chain connects TRBV6-5 to TRBJ2-7; 7 nucleotides line up with TRBD1. The CDR3 has 14 amino acids. Germline CDR1 is MNHEY and CDR2 is SVGAGI. V shed 6 bases, J shed 3 bases, and the junction held 8 bases outside the gene matches. The CDR3 is CASSDRENGYEQYF. CDR3 coding DNA: TGTGCCAGCAGCGACAGGGAGAACGGCTACGAGCAGTACTTC.

By its share, this clone is medium-sized. The chain links TRBV19 to TRBJ1-2, with D hard to call. Germline CDR1 and CDR2: LNHDA and SQIVND (reference sequence). This CDR3 has 15 amino acids. The ends were cut back, 3 bases at V and 0 bases at J, with 11 bases in the middle. The DNA for the CDR3 is TGTGCCAGTAGTATCGGAGGCAGCACTAACTATGGCTACACCTTC. Encoded protein: CASSIGGSTNYGYTF.

This clone is a singleton in its sample. Other DNA sequences from this sample encode an identical CDR3 as well. V usage is TRBV6-5 and J usage is TRBJ1-6; no definite D call. Trimming left V 2 bases short and J 9 bases short, with 5 bases between. Germline values: CDR1 MNHEY, CDR2 SVGAGI. The CDR3 runs to 12 residues. CDR3 coding DNA: TGTGCCAGCAGTTACGCGGGTTCACCCCTCCACTTT. Translated: CASSYAGSPLHF.

J is TRBJ1-1 and V is TRBV3-1 (or the pseudogene TRBV3-2); no firm D call. The germline CDR1 and CDR2 sequences are LGHDT and YNNKEL (reference sequence). This CDR3 is 12 amino acids long. V was cut by 5 bases and J by 5 bases, with 9 bases left in between. CDR3 DNA sequence: TGTGCCAGCAGCGCGCCCGGGACTGAAGCTTTCTTT. Residues: CASSAPGTEAFF.

This clone was seen once. The J gene is TRBJ2-1, the V gene TRBV6-2 or TRBV6-3; 12 bases align to TRBD2. Germline CDR1 and CDR2: MNHEY and SVGEGT. This CDR3 contains 19 residues. The J segment lost 7 bases and the V segment lost 7 bases, leaving 20 bases of the junction unmatched. The CDR3 DNA follows: TGTGCCAGCACCCCCCGCTTGACTAGCGGGAGTATTAAAGGGAATGAGCAGTTCTTC. It encodes CASTPRLTSGSIKGNEQFF.

The table lists this clone with a few counts. The rearrangement links TRBV7-2 to TRBJ1-1; 10 bases fit TRBD1. The CDR3 length is 16 residues. The trim removed 0 bases at V and 4 bases at J, leaving 5 bases unmatched. Germline lookup yields CDR1 SGHTA and CDR2 FQGNSA. The chain's CDR3 is CASSLAPGDRGTEAFF. CDR3 nucleotides: TGTGCCAGCAGCTTAGCGCCGGGGGACAGGGGCACTGAAGCTTTCTTT.

The chain recombines TRBV15 with TRBJ1-2; TRBD1 aligns across 8 bases. CDR1 is LNHNV, CDR2 YYDKDF, per germline (reference sequence). The CDR3 is 15 residues long. J was trimmed by 4 bases and V by 0 bases; bases with no gene match: 4. As DNA, the CDR3 is TGTGCCACCAGCAGAGAAGGGACAGGCTCCTATGGCTACACCTTC. This translates into CATSREGTGSYGYTF.

This clone was counted a few times. The gene calls are TRBV11-2 and TRBJ2-5; 7 bases line up with TRBD2. Per germline, CDR1 SGHAT and CDR2 FQNNGV. V shed 1 base and J 2 bases; nucleotides not matched to a gene: 4. The CDR3 has 15 amino acids. The CDR3 reads CASSLVAGSQETQYF. The DNA of the CDR3 is TGTGCCAGCAGCTTAGTAGCGGGCAGTCAAGAGACCCAGTACTTC.

The chain recombines TRBV25-1 with TRBJ2-7; 8 positions match TRBD1. Per germline, CDR1 MGHDK and CDR2 SYGVNS. V shed 1 base and J 1 base; nucleotides not matched to a gene: 0. CDR3 length: 14 residues. The DNA for the CDR3 is TGTGCCAGCAGTGAATGGACAGGGTCCTACGAGCAGTACTTC. Residues: CASSEWTGSYEQYF.

In this sample, this clone turned up once. The rearrangement joins TRBV7-9 to TRBJ1-5, with D unresolved. CDR3 length equals 14 residues. Germline CDR1 SEHNR, CDR2 FQNEAQ (reference sequence). V lost 5 bases, J lost 0 bases, and 8 bases lay in between. CDR3 residues: CASSGERSNQPQHF. In DNA form, the CDR3 reads TGTGCCAGCAGCGGAGAACGTAGCAATCAGCCCCAGCATTTT.

V gene TRBV19 combines with J gene TRBJ2-1, with D possibly TRBD1 on 5 matching bases. V lost 4 bases and J 0 bases, leaving 10 bases between the germline ends. This CDR3 spans 15 amino acids. Germline CDR1 LNHDA, CDR2 SQIVND (reference sequence). The CDR3 protein is CASSRTTRSYNEQFF. For the CDR3, the DNA is TGTGCCAGTAGTAGGACAACCCGCTCCTACAATGAGCAGTTCTTC. The full variable domain, with the rest looked up from reference TRBV19 and TRBJ2-1, is DGGITQSPKYLFRKEGQNVTLSCEQNLNHDAMYWYRQDPGQGLRLIYYSQIVNDFQKGDIAEGYSVSREKKESFPLTVTSAQKNPTAFYLCASSRTTRSYNEQFFGPGTRLTVL.

A few counts support this clone. The chain couples TRBV24-1 to TRBJ1-2, with D perhaps matching TRBD1 (5 bases). The CDR3 has 14 amino acids. The V gene lost 4 bases and the J gene lost 5 bases, with 13 bases spanning the gap. Germline V gene sequence: CDR1 KGHDR, CDR2 SFDVKD. The CDR3 bases are TGTGCCACCAGTGACGCCGGGACTTATTATGGCTACACCTTC. This codes for CATSDAGTYYGYTF.

The V and J genes are TRBV28 and TRBJ1-2; D is perhaps TRBD1 (6 bases). V was shortened by 4 bases and J by 8 bases, with 17 bases between the two germline ends. Germline V CDR1 and CDR2: MDHEN, SYDVKM. CDR3 length equals 14 residues. The CDR3 DNA is TGTGCCAGCAGTTGGCTGAACAGGGCAGGGGGCTACACCTTC. Translated: CASSWLNRAGGYTF.

This clone was picked up a small number of times. The chain uses TRBV9 and TRBJ1-3; possible D gene TRBD1, 6 bases. This CDR3 region has 16 residues. Germline CDR1 SGDLS, CDR2 YYNGEE. Trimming removed 0 bases from V and 2 bases from J, with 12 bases in between. The DNA for the CDR3 is TGTGCCAGCAGCGTAGATCATTGGGGGCCTGGAAACACCATATATTTT. It codes for CASSVDHWGPGNTIYF.

The chain employs TRBV11-2 and TRBJ2-7; D is unresolved. The germline V and J ends were trimmed by 5 bases and 5 bases, with 13 bases remaining between them. Per germline, CDR1 SGHAT and CDR2 FQNNGV. CDR3 size: 13 residues. CDR3 loop: CASSTGLLDEQYF. The CDR3, as DNA: TGTGCCAGCAGCACCGGATTGCTAGACGAGCAGTACTTC.

The rearrangement joins TRBV6-2 or TRBV6-3 to TRBJ2-2, with a tentative D call TRBD2 (6 bases). The CDR3 is 16 amino acids. Trimming shortened V by 2 bases and J by 0 bases, and 10 bases separated the two germline ends. Germline CDR1 and CDR2: MNHEY and SVGEGT. This CDR3 is CASSYEGGANTGELFF. For the CDR3, the DNA is TGTGCCAGCAGTTACGAGGGCGGGGCGAACACCGGGGAGCTGTTTTTT.

This chain uses TRBV7-3 with TRBJ2-7, with 8 bases lining up with TRBD1. The CDR3 is 15 residues long. Germline V gene lookup returns CDR1 SGHTA and CDR2 FQGTGA. V dropped 4 bases and J dropped 6; count of bases not matched to a gene: 11. CDR3 sequence reads: CASSWTGSNGGEQYF. CDR3 DNA sequence: TGTGCCAGCAGCTGGACAGGGTCAAATGGGGGCGAGCAGTACTTC.

The gene calls are TRBV4-1 and TRBJ2-7; the match to TRBD2 covers 8 bases. There are 13 residues in the CDR3. The germline V gene encodes CDR1 MGHRA and CDR2 YSYEKL. The V segment lost 4 bases and the J segment 3 bases; nucleotides outside the gene matches: 2. This chain's CDR3 is CASSLRGGYEQYF. The CDR3 DNA follows: TGCGCCAGCAGCCTTCGGGGGGGCTACGAGCAGTACTTC.

The chain joins TRBV19 to TRBJ2-6, with D uncertain. This CDR3 has 13 residues. Germline V gene sequence: CDR1 LNHDA, CDR2 SQIVND (reference sequence). The ends were cut back, 9 bases at V and 2 bases at J, with 8 bases in the middle. DNA for the CDR3: TGTGCCAGCCAGTTCGCTGGGGCCAACGTCCTGACTTTC. Residues: CASQFAGANVLTF.

This clone was detected only once. The chain recombines TRBV19 with TRBJ1-3; possible D gene TRBD1, 5 bases. This CDR3 has 14 residues. CDR1 is LNHDA, CDR2 SQIVND, per germline (reference sequence). The V gene lost 7 bases and the J gene lost 3 bases, with 13 bases spanning the gap. CDR3 DNA: TGTGCCAGTATACAGGACGGCTTTGGAAACACCATATATTTT. Its protein is CASIQDGFGNTIYF. The entire variable domain, with the rest obtained from reference TRBV19 and TRBJ1-3, is as follows: DGGITQSPKYLFRKEGQNVTLSCEQNLNHDAMYWYRQDPGQGLRLIYYSQIVNDFQKGDIAEGYSVSREKKESFPLTVTSAQKNPTAFYLCASIQDGFGNTIYFGEGSWLTVV.